Below are 26 T cell receptor beta chains sequenced from a single sample in a study of shared clonotypes between healthy human individuals. This table comes from immunoSEQ multiplex PCR, and its TCRdb copy is limited to in-frame clones, with some not included. This sample has about 2.1 million clones; about 92% occur once, and the top ten carry roughly 1.8%. Cells designated naive CD8 were CD45RO-negative and were positively selected for CCR7, with terminally differentiated effector memory CD45RA+ cells excluded. The material sequenced was naive CD8+ T cells from PBMCs. These receptors were obtained from a young man in good health. Some clones in this sample may be carry-over from other donors' samples.

This chain links TRBV9 with TRBJ2-1; 11 positions match TRBD1. The CDR3 has 16 residues. V trimming: 0 bases; J trimming: 2 bases; junction bases outside the gene matches: 1. Germline assignment: CDR1 SGDLS and CDR2 YYNGEE. The CDR3 sequence is CASSVGDRGAYNEQFF. The CDR3 coding sequence is TGTGCCAGCAGCGTAGGGGACAGGGGGGCCTACAATGAGCAGTTCTTC.

About this clone: Other DNA sequences within the sample encode an identical CDR3. V gene TRBV7-9 combines with J gene TRBJ2-5; no definite D call. CDR1 and CDR2 from the germline V gene are SEHNR and FQNEAQ (reference sequence). The CDR3 loop spans 13 amino acids. V gave up 4 bases and J gave up 5 bases, with 11 bases separating them. CDR3 in amino acids: CASSWPSGETQYF. In DNA form, the CDR3 reads TGTGCCAGCAGCTGGCCTTCCGGGGAGACCCAGTACTTC.

This sequence joins TRBV11-2 and TRBJ2-2; D gene ambiguous. Trimming removed 0 bases from V and 6 bases from J, with 5 bases in between. The CDR3 spans 13 residues. Germline V lookup: CDR1 SGHAT, CDR2 FQNNGV. The chain's CDR3 is CASSLEAAGELFF. The DNA of the CDR3 is TGTGCCAGCAGCTTAGAGGCGGCCGGGGAGCTGTTTTTT.

This clone was found once. The chain couples TRBV6-1 to TRBJ2-1; TRBD2 is a possible D gene (5 bases). Between the trimmed V and J ends, which lost 8 bases and 3 bases, there was a span of 8 bases. The CDR3 has 12 residues. CDR1 MNHNS and CDR2 SASEGT come from the germline V gene. This CDR3 is CASSGFYNEQFF. DNA of the CDR3: TGTGCCAGCTCGGGGTTCTACAATGAGCAGTTCTTC.

This rearrangement joins TRBV15 to TRBJ2-1, with a weak D call TRBD1 (5 bases). CDR1 and CDR2 from the germline V gene are LNHNV and YYDKDF (reference sequence). V lost 11 bases, J lost 0 bases, and 11 bases lay in between. The CDR3 sequence is 13 residues long. CDR3 DNA sequence: TGTGCCGTGGCAGGGAACTCCTACAATGAGCAGTTCTTC. Amino acids: CAVAGNSYNEQFF.

This clone came up once. V is TRBV11-2 and J is TRBJ1-4; a possible D gene is TRBD1 (5 bases). The CDR3 is 16 residues long. The V gene lost 0 bases and the J gene lost 8 bases, with 16 bases spanning the gap. Germline V gene lookup returns CDR1 SGHAT and CDR2 FQNNGV. CDR3 coding DNA: TGTGCCAGCAGCTTAGACCCCGGGGCAGAGGGGGAAAAACTGTTTTTT. Residues: CASSLDPGAEGEKLFF. Supplemented by reference TRBV11-2 and TRBJ1-4, the full variable domain reads EAGVAQSPRYKIIEKRQSVAFWCNPISGHATLYWYQQILGQGPKLLIQFQNNGVVDDSQLPKDRFSAERLKGVDSTLKIQPAKLEDSAVYLCASSLDPGAEGEKLFFGSGTQLSVL.

The chain has TRBV9 and TRBJ2-5; D tentatively reads TRBD1 or TRBD2 (7 bases each). Germline V gene data show CDR1 as SGDLS and CDR2 as YYNGEE. CDR3 length equals 17 residues. V gave up 0 bases and J gave up 4 bases, with 19 bases separating them. The CDR3 region is CASSVAPGGVVGETQYF. In DNA, the CDR3 is TGTGCCAGCAGCGTAGCCCCAGGGGGGGTTGTAGGAGAGACCCAGTACTTC.

CDR3 residues: CASSPGLLNYGYTF. CDR3 in DNA: TGTGCCAGCAGCCCCGGCCTGCTAAACTATGGCTACACCTTC. The chain is built from TRBV5-6 and TRBJ1-2; D call uncertain. The CDR3 is made up of 14 amino acids. The germline gives CDR1 SGHDT, CDR2 YYEEEE. V shed 4 bases and J shed 2 bases, with 12 bases lying between them.

V usage is TRBV4-3 and J usage is TRBJ2-7; the match to TRBD1 covers 8 bases. J gave up 1 base and V 1 base, and 3 bases lay outside the gene matches. The CDR3 has 15 residues. CDR1 is LGHNA, CDR2 YSLEER, per germline. CDR3 protein: CASSQVRTGSYEQYF. The CDR3 nucleotides are TGCGCCAGCAGCCAAGTGCGGACAGGGTCCTACGAGCAGTACTTC.

The gene calls are TRBV28 and TRBJ1-4; 10 nucleotides line up with TRBD1. V was pared by 6 bases and J by 6 bases, with 7 bases of the junction left unmatched. The CDR3 contains 15 residues. CDR1 and CDR2 from the germline V gene are MDHEN and SYDVKM. The CDR3 loop is CASRSGQGDHEKLFF. The CDR3 region has the DNA TGTGCCAGCAGGTCTGGACAGGGGGATCATGAAAAACTGTTTTTT.

The CDR3: CASSQDSLGGPHYEQYF. DNA for the CDR3: TGCGCCAGCAGCCAAGATTCCCTCGGAGGACCCCACTACGAGCAGTACTTC. V gene TRBV4-3 combines with J gene TRBJ2-7; a weak D match, TRBD2 (5 bases). CDR3 length equals 17 residues. V was cut by 0 bases and J by 3 bases, with 18 bases left in between. Germline assignment: CDR1 LGHNA and CDR2 YSLEER.

The chain combines TRBV11-2 with TRBJ2-7; TRBD2 agrees at 10 bases. The V and J ends lost 1 base and 5 bases, in that order; junction bases with no gene match: 2. CDR1 is SGHAT, CDR2 FQNNGV, per germline. There are 14 residues in the CDR3. As DNA, the CDR3 is TGTGCCAGCAGCTTAGTAGCGGGAGGCCACGAGCAGTACTTC. Protein: CASSLVAGGHEQYF.

The chain uses TRBV28 and TRBJ1-2, with 7 bases identical to TRBD1. The V and J ends lost 6 bases and 4 bases, in that order; junction bases with no gene match: 5. This CDR3 region has 13 residues. Germline CDR1 reads MDHEN; CDR2 reads SYDVKM. This CDR3 reads CASRGDSPYGYTF. The CDR3 nucleotides are TGTGCCAGCAGGGGGGACAGCCCCTATGGCTACACCTTC.

This chain connects TRBV6-5 to TRBJ2-1; 8 bases agree with TRBD1. After removal of 5 bases from V and 9 bases from J, the junction contained 9 bases not matched to a gene. Germline lookup yields CDR1 MNHEY and CDR2 SVGAGI. The CDR3 sequence is 14 residues long. The CDR3 DNA reads TGTGCCAGCAGTCCCAGACAGGGGTATAGTGAGCAGTTCTTC. Residues: CASSPRQGYSEQFF.

Points on this clone: The junction shows a germline mismatch at one end, possibly a read error. V and J are TRBV5-5 and TRBJ2-7; 8 bases are a match to TRBD1. CDR3 length: 16 residues. In germline, CDR1 is SGHKS, CDR2 YYEKEE (reference sequence). The CDR3: CASGSPRTGYTYEQYF. CDR3 nucleotide sequence: TGTGCCAGCGGCTCCCCTCGGACAGGGTACACCTATGAGCAGTACTTC.

The V and J genes are TRBV27 and TRBJ1-5; 7 nucleotides line up with TRBD1. The V and J ends lost 5 bases and 3 bases, in that order; junction bases with no gene match: 13. CDR1 MNHEY and CDR2 SMNVEV come from the germline V gene (reference sequence). CDR3 length: 17 residues. CDR3 bases: TGTGCCAGCAGTACCTTTGGGGAAGGGGGCCTCAATCAGCCCCAGCATTTT. Its protein is CASSTFGEGGLNQPQHF.

This chain links TRBV7-8 with TRBJ2-2, with D possibly matching TRBD2 (5 bases). V lost 1 base and J 0 bases, leaving 15 bases between the germline ends. Germline V gene data show CDR1 as SGHVS and CDR2 as FQNEAQ. The CDR3 has 18 residues. The CDR3 DNA reads as TGTGCCAGCAGCTTAGGACGGGCTAGCACCTCGAACACCGGGGAGCTGTTTTTT. Residues: CASSLGRASTSNTGELFF.

The V gene is TRBV5-6, the J gene TRBJ1-2, with 10 nucleotides matching TRBD1. This CDR3 spans 16 amino acids. In germline, CDR1 is SGHDT, CDR2 YYEEEE. Trimming at V came to 1 base and at J to 4 bases, leaving 7 bases not matched to a gene. In DNA form, the CDR3 reads TGTGCCAGCAGCTTGCGATCCGGGACAGGGGTCTATGGCTACACCTTC. Amino acid sequence: CASSLRSGTGVYGYTF.

The V and J genes are TRBV29-1 and TRBJ2-1, with 7 bases that match TRBD2. Germline V gene sequence: CDR1 SQVTM, CDR2 ANQGSEA. CDR3 length: 15 residues. V was pared by 1 base and J by 3 bases, with 6 bases of the junction left unmatched. The CDR3 DNA sequence: TGCAGCGTTGAAGGGACGGGAGGTCTCTACAATGAGCAGTTCTTC. Residues: CSVEGTGGLYNEQFF.

V usage is TRBV27 and J usage is TRBJ2-2, with TRBD1 identical over 8 bases. J was trimmed by 6 bases and V by 3 bases; bases with no gene match: 6. Per germline, CDR1 MNHEY and CDR2 SMNVEV (reference sequence). The CDR3 spans 15 residues. For the CDR3, the DNA is TGTGCCAGCAGTTTCCGGACAGGGCCAGCCGGGGAGCTGTTTTTT. It specifies CASSFRTGPAGELFF.

The CDR3 nucleotides read TGTGCCAGCAGTTTATTAATGAGCACCGGGGAGCTGTTTTTT. This translates into CASSLLMSTGELFF. The V gene is TRBV27, the J gene TRBJ2-2; D is ambiguous. Trimming stripped 1 base from V and 4 bases from J, with 7 bases between. CDR1 is MNHEY and CDR2 is SMNVEV in the germline V gene (reference sequence). The CDR3 totals 14 residues.

This clone turned up a few times. This chain uses TRBV27 with TRBJ2-7, with TRBD2 as a possible D gene (6 bases). The germline V gene has CDR1 MNHEY and CDR2 SMNVEV (reference sequence). The V gene lost 2 bases and the J gene lost 0 bases, with 11 bases spanning the gap. The CDR3 length is 15 residues. CDR3 coding DNA: TGTGCCAGCAGTTTAGAGGCGGGGAGCTCCTACGAGCAGTACTTC. The encoded protein is CASSLEAGSSYEQYF.

The genes are TRBV7-2 and TRBJ2-1; D gene uncertain. V dropped 6 bases and J dropped 6 bases, with 15 bases sitting between them. The CDR3 has 14 amino acids. Germline CDR1 SGHTA, CDR2 FQGNSA. CDR3 coding DNA: TGTGCCAGCAGTCGGCGTGGAGAAATCAATGAGCAGTTCTTC. It encodes CASSRRGEINEQFF.

The chain combines TRBV6-6 with TRBJ2-3; D is perhaps TRBD2 (5 bases). This CDR3 has 16 residues. Per the germline V gene, CDR1 is MNHNY and CDR2 is SVGAGI (reference sequence). V lost 4 bases and J 2 bases, leaving 16 bases between the germline ends. The DNA of the CDR3 is TGTGCCAGCAGTTCCCTAGAGGACTTAGCCACAGATACGCAGTATTTT. Amino acid sequence: CASSSLEDLATDTQYF.

Comment on this clone: The identical CDR3 is also encoded by other nucleotide sequences in the sample. The rearrangement uses TRBV19 and TRBJ1-5, with unresolved D. Trimming cost V 6 bases and J 3 bases, with 12 bases left between them. CDR1 is LNHDA, CDR2 SQIVND, per germline (reference sequence). The CDR3 extends over 14 amino acids. The CDR3 spells CASSPGGSNQPQHF. CDR3 DNA: TGTGCCAGTAGCCCCGGAGGTTCCAATCAGCCCCAGCATTTT.

CDR3 loop: CASSLIGRAYEQYF. Written as DNA, the CDR3 is TGTGCCAGCAGTTTAATCGGGAGGGCGTACGAGCAGTACTTC. This chain uses TRBV27 with TRBJ2-7; 8 bases map to TRBD2. CDR3 size: 14 residues. Germline V gene lookup returns CDR1 MNHEY and CDR2 SMNVEV (reference sequence). J lost 4 bases, V lost 2 bases, and 4 bases had no gene match.